These 24 T cell receptor beta chains originate from one sample sequenced in a study of T cell repertoires in cytomegalovirus infection. TCRdb analysed the reads with MiXCR anew, one entry per CDR3 protein. The table records roughly 310,000 distinct CDR3 sequences, 15% to 20% of them present only once. Material for sequencing was PBMCs. All receptors derive from a human donor in good health (CMV status not recorded). Some clones in this sample may be carry-over from other donors' samples.

The chain is built from TRBV28 and TRBJ1-5; 11 nucleotides agree with TRBD1. Germline assignment: CDR1 MDHEN and CDR2 SYDVKM. V lost 6 bases, J lost 2 bases, and 3 bases stayed unmatched. The CDR3 sequence is 15 residues long. The DNA of the CDR3 is TGTGCCAGCAGGGGGACAGGGGGTGGCAATCAGCCCCAGCATTTT. Translating gives CASRGTGGGNQPQHF.

This clonotype came up many times. The rearrangement joins TRBV20-1 to TRBJ2-5; weak D call: TRBD1 (5 bases). The CDR3 extends over 17 amino acids. Germline loops: CDR1 DFQATT, CDR2 SNEGSKA (reference sequence). The V end was cut by 0 bases, the J end by 4 bases, with 21 bases between. The CDR3 is CSARERPRVIRPETQYF. The DNA of the CDR3 is TGCAGTGCTAGAGAGCGGCCCAGGGTCATCAGGCCAGAGACCCAGTACTTC.

The chain uses TRBV4-2 and TRBJ1-4; TRBD1 is a possible D gene (6 bases). This CDR3 has 15 residues. Germline values: CDR1 LGHNA, CDR2 YNFKEQ. The V end lost 1 base, the J end lost 8 bases, and 14 bases lay between the germline ends. The DNA of the CDR3 is TGTGCCAGCAGCCAAGGGAGGGGGGTGCGAGAAAAACTGTTTTTT. Translation gives CASSQGRGVREKLFF.

This clonotype has a handful of counts. The chain combines TRBV11-2 with TRBJ2-1; D is uncertain. The CDR3 consists of 14 residues. Germline CDR1 and CDR2: SGHAT and FQNNGV. Trimming took off 1 base at V and 1 base at J, with 5 bases between the two ends. The CDR3 sequence: CASSLVLSYNEQFF. The CDR3 region has the DNA TGTGCCAGCAGCTTAGTTCTATCCTACAATGAGCAGTTCTTC.

The chain uses TRBV20-1 and TRBJ1-6; D is undetermined. The V and J ends lost 3 bases and 6 bases respectively, with 12 bases between them. The CDR3 extends over 14 amino acids. The germline V gene encodes CDR1 DFQATT and CDR2 SNEGSKA (reference sequence). The CDR3 reads CSASSGLTNSPLHF. CDR3 DNA: TGCAGTGCTAGTAGTGGACTAACTAATTCACCCCTCCACTTT.

This clonotype was detected only a few times. The chain carries TRBV6-5 and TRBJ2-5, with 10 bases aligning to TRBD2. Germline CDR1 reads MNHEY; CDR2 reads SVGAGI. This CDR3 spans 15 amino acids. V shed 6 bases, J shed 5 bases, and the junction held 9 bases outside the gene matches. The CDR3 region is CASRSGLAVGETQYF. The DNA of the CDR3 is TGTGCCAGCAGATCCGGACTAGCGGTAGGGGAGACCCAGTACTTC.

The genes are TRBV7-9 and TRBJ1-1; 11 positions match TRBD1. Germline CDR1 reads SEHNR; CDR2 reads FQNEAQ (reference sequence). V lost 5 bases and J lost 6; bases outside the gene matches: 2. CDR3 length equals 13 residues. DNA for the CDR3: TGTGCCAGCAGCCTGGACAGGGGGCCTGAAGCTTTCTTT. Translation: CASSLDRGPEAFF.

The rearrangement joins TRBV12-3 or TRBV12-4 to TRBJ2-3, with no clear D. The CDR3 has 15 amino acids. The V and J ends lost 7 bases and 4 bases respectively, with 18 bases between them. CDR3 DNA: TGTGCCAGCACCGTCCCTCGGACCGGAGCAGATACGCAGTATTTT. Protein product: CASTVPRTGADTQYF.

This clonotype was recorded many times. The chain uses TRBV7-2 and TRBJ1-5; TRBD1 aligns across 8 bases. The junction had 6 bases not matched to a gene; V was cut back by 3 bases and J by 5 bases. This CDR3 contains 15 residues. The germline gives CDR1 SGHTA, CDR2 FQGNSA. The CDR3 coding sequence is TGTGCCAGCAGCTTTCTACACAGGGGGGATCAGCCCCAGCATTTT. This gives the protein CASSFLHRGDQPQHF. Based on the CDR3 plus reference TRBV7-2 and TRBJ1-5, the full variable domain is GAGVSQSPSNKVTEKGKDVELRCDPISGHTALYWYRQSLGQGLEFLIYFQGNSAPDKSGLPSDRFSAERTGGSVSTLTIQRTQQEDSAVYLCASSFLHRGDQPQHFGDGTRLSIL.

This clonotype was detected only once. The chain uses TRBV3-1 and TRBJ2-7; the D is unclear. Germline values: CDR1 LGHDT, CDR2 YNNKEL (reference sequence). The CDR3 is 14 residues long. Trimming stripped 8 bases from V and 0 bases from J, with 14 bases between. The CDR3 bases are TGTGCCAGCGCAAATACACCTGACTCCTACGAGCAGTACTTC. It encodes CASANTPDSYEQYF.

This clonotype appeared a few times. The V and J genes are TRBV5-6 and TRBJ2-7, with D possibly being TRBD1 or TRBD2 (5 bases each). Germline V gives CDR1 SGHDT, CDR2 YYEEEE. This CDR3 region has 16 residues. The V end lost 0 bases, the J end lost 4 bases, and 17 bases lay between the germline ends. The chain's CDR3 is CASSLGFGTGTYEQYF. CDR3 coding DNA: TGTGCCAGCAGCTTGGGTTTTGGGACGGGAACGTACGAGCAGTACTTC.

This clonotype has at least ten counts. Sequence at one end of the junction differs from germline and may be a read error. The gene calls are TRBV5-1 and TRBJ1-4; 7 nucleotides line up with TRBD1. Germline V gives CDR1 SGHRS, CDR2 YFSETQ. There are 15 residues in the CDR3. In DNA, the CDR3 is TGTGCCAGCAGCTTATCGGGGACAGCTAATGAAAAACTGTTTTTT. This codes for CASSLSGTANEKLFF.

The chain employs TRBV3-1 and TRBJ2-7; D call uncertain. Germline V gives CDR1 LGHDT, CDR2 YNNKEL (reference sequence). This CDR3 region has 12 residues. V was clipped by 5 bases and J by 0 bases, with 5 bases between them. CDR3 loop: CASSYHSYEQYF. In nucleotides, the CDR3 is TGTGCCAGCAGCTACCACTCCTACGAGCAGTACTTC.

The chain carries TRBV12-3 or TRBV12-4 and TRBJ2-3; weak D call: TRBD2 (7 bases). Deletions cut 8 bases from V and 2 bases from J, with 11 bases between. The CDR3 covers 13 residues. CDR3 sequence: CASSGGVTDTQYF. The CDR3 region has the DNA TGTGCCAGCTCGGGGGGCGTCACAGATACGCAGTATTTT.

A few counts support this clonotype. The V call is TRBV5-1, the J call TRBJ2-5; 7 nucleotides agree with TRBD1. V trimming: 3 bases; J trimming: 7 bases; junction bases outside the gene matches: 15. The V gene's germline CDR1 is SGHRS and CDR2 YFSETQ. The CDR3 extends over 16 amino acids. CDR3 DNA sequence: TGCGCCAGCAGCTCCCGAAACGGACAGGAGCCAACGACCCAGTACTTC. Its protein is CASSSRNGQEPTTQYF.

This clonotype turned up a few times. J is TRBJ2-1 and V is TRBV6-2 or TRBV6-3, with TRBD1 matching over 8 bases. CDR1 is MNHEY, CDR2 SVGEGT, per germline. This CDR3 is 17 amino acids long. V lost 2 bases to trimming and J lost 4 bases; unmatched junction nucleotides: 10. This chain's CDR3 is CASSYGIDRGLYNEQFF. The CDR3 DNA reads TGTGCCAGCAGTTACGGGATCGACAGGGGACTTTACAATGAGCAGTTCTTC.

Many counts were recorded for this clonotype. The V call is TRBV10-3, the J call TRBJ2-5; 12 nucleotides agree with TRBD2. CDR1 is ENHRY, CDR2 SYGVKD, per germline. The CDR3 consists of 15 residues. V was clipped by 4 bases and J by 4 bases; unmatched bases: 4. For the CDR3, the DNA is TGTGCCATCAGTGGACTAGCGGGGGTCGGAGAGACCCAGTACTTC. Translation gives CAISGLAGVGETQYF.

This clonotype was counted between two and nine times. The V gene is TRBV6-1, the J gene TRBJ1-1; 9 nucleotides line up with TRBD1. The V and J ends lost 5 bases and 1 base, in that order; junction bases with no gene match: 14. CDR1 is MNHNS, CDR2 SASEGT, per germline. There are 18 residues in the CDR3. In DNA, the CDR3 is TGTGCCAGCAGTAAACACAGGGGGCGATCACCTTCGAACACTGAAGCTTTCTTT. Amino acid sequence: CASSKHRGRSPSNTEAFF.

The J gene is TRBJ1-1, the V gene TRBV5-4, with 12 nucleotides matching TRBD1. With 5 bases clipped from V and 5 bases from J, the junction kept 4 bases outside the gene matches. Germline lookup yields CDR1 SGHNT and CDR2 YYREEE (reference sequence). This CDR3 comprises 14 residues. CDR3 sequence: CASSRDRGRTEAFF. CDR3 nucleotides: TGTGCCAGCAGTCGGGACAGGGGGCGAACTGAAGCTTTCTTT.

This clonotype was found a few times. The J gene is TRBJ2-3, the V gene TRBV7-2; the match to TRBD2 covers 10 bases. Per germline, CDR1 SGHTA and CDR2 FQGNSA. The CDR3 contains 15 residues. The V gene end was trimmed by 5 bases and the J gene end by 5 bases; junction bases not matched to a gene: 7. CDR3 nucleotide sequence: TGTGCCAGCAGCCTGAAGCGGGGGGGTGGAGATACGCAGTATTTT. This translates into CASSLKRGGGDTQYF.

Many counts were recorded for this clonotype. The V gene is TRBV28, the J gene TRBJ1-5; tentative D call: TRBD1 (5 bases). The CDR3 has 17 residues. The germline V gene encodes CDR1 MDHEN and CDR2 SYDVKM. The V and J ends lost 7 bases and 4 bases respectively, with 23 bases between them. CDR3 region: CASTPSGTPGQNQPQHF. The CDR3 DNA is TGTGCCAGCACTCCGAGCGGGACGCCCGGGCAGAATCAGCCCCAGCATTTT.

The rearrangement joins TRBV10-3 to TRBJ2-1; possible D gene TRBD1, 6 bases. CDR1 and CDR2 from the germline V gene are ENHRY and SYGVKD. V lost 1 base and J 4 bases, leaving 11 bases between the germline ends. The CDR3 extends over 15 amino acids. Here the CDR3 DNA reads TGTGCCATCAGTGAGTTGGGGGCGGTATACAATGAGCAGTTCTTC. Protein sequence: CAISELGAVYNEQFF.

This clonotype was counted at least ten times. This chain joins TRBV28 and TRBJ1-1; D might be TRBD1 (5 bases). CDR3 length: 13 amino acids. V was shortened by 2 bases and J by 9 bases, with 13 bases between the two germline ends. The V gene's germline CDR1 is MDHEN and CDR2 SYDVKM. The CDR3 nucleotides read TGTGCCAGCAGTTTAAACGGGGCAAACAAAGCTTTCTTT. It encodes CASSLNGANKAFF.

This clonotype came up many times. The chain links TRBV7-2 to TRBJ2-7; 8 bases match TRBD1. Trimming took 5 bases from V and 3 from J; bases not matched to a gene: 9. This CDR3 region has 15 residues. Germline V gene lookup returns CDR1 SGHTA and CDR2 FQGNSA. CDR3 sequence: CASSRDGTGGYEQYF. CDR3 bases: TGTGCCAGCAGCCGAGACGGGACAGGTGGCTACGAGCAGTACTTC.